The source of this T cell receptor beta chain is a study of shared clonotypes between healthy human individuals. For the study at large: Each donor contributed plates that comprised three CD4 naive, three CD4 memory, two CD8 naive and one CD8 memory.

The CDR3 has 14 amino acids. V gave up 4 bases and J gave up 0 bases, with 11 bases separating them. Per germline, CDR1 SGHNT and CDR2 YYREEE (reference sequence). This table comes from immunoSEQ multiplex PCR, and its TCRdb copy is limited to in-frame clones, with some not included. The sample carries approximately 2,300,000 clones, 85% to 95% recorded once. The study, taken as a whole, reports: Generally, estimated richness proved larger in naive subsets than it did in memory subsets. Collection of samples was limited to blood; tissue repertoires likely differ.

Comments on this clone: The antigen remains undetermined.

Sequencing used naive CD4+ T cells from PBMCs. Subset given: CD45RA+ positively selected. The chain combines TRBV5-4 with TRBJ2-7, with D uncertain. This TCR was sampled from a man younger than 35 in good health. Some clones in this sample may be carry-over from other donors' samples. The CDR3, as DNA: TGTGCCAGCAGCACCGGGCAGCACTCCTACGAGCAGTACTTC. Translation: CASSTGQHSYEQYF.